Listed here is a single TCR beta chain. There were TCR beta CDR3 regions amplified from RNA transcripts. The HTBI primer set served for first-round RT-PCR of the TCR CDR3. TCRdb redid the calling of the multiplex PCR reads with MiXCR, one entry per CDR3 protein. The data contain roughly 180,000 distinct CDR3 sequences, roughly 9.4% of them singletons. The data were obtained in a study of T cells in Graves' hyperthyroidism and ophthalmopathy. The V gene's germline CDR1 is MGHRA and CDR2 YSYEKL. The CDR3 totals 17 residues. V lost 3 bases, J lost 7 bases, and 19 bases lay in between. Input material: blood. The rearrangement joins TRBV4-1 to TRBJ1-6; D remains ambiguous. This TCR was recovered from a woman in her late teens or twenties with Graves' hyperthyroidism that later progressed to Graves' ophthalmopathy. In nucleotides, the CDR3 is TGCGCCAGCAGCCATCCCCTGGTGAGATTAAGAAATTCACCCCTCCACTTT. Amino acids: CASSHPLVRLRNSPLHF.